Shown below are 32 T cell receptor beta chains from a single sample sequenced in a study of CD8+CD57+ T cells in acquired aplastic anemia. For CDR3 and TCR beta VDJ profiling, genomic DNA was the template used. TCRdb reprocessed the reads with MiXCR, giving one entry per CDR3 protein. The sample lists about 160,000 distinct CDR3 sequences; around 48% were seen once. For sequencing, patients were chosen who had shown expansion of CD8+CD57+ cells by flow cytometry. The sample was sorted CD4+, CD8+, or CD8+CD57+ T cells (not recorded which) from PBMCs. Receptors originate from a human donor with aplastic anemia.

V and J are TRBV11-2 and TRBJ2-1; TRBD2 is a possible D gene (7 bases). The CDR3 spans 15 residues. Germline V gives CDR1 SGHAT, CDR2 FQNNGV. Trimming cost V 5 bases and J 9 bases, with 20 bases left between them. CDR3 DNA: TGTGCCAGCAGCCGAATAGGGGGGGGGCTCACTGAGCAGTTCTTC. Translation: CASSRIGGGLTEQFF.

In nucleotides, the CDR3 is TGTGCCAGCAGTTTTCTCAATTTGGCTGGAAACACCATATATTTT. This sequence encodes CASSFLNLAGNTIYF. The V call is TRBV2, the J call TRBJ1-3; D is unresolved. Per the germline V gene, CDR1 is SNHLY and CDR2 is FYNNEI. V was trimmed by 5 bases and J by 2 bases, leaving 13 bases between them. The CDR3 length is 15 residues.

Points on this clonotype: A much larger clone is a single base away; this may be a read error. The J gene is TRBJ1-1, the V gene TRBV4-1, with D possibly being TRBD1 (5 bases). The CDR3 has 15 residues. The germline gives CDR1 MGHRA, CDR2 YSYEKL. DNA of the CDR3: TGCGCCAGCAGCCAACCGGGACGATCTAACACTGATGCTTTCTTT. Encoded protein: CASSQPGRSNTDAFF.

The CDR3 DNA is TGTGCCAGCAGCTTAGGGGGGACTAGCGGGAACTACGAGCAGTACTTC. Translating gives CASSLGGTSGNYEQYF. The chain joins TRBV11-2 to TRBJ2-7; the match to TRBD2 covers 13 bases. The V segment lost 1 base and the J segment 3 bases; nucleotides outside the gene matches: 3. This CDR3 comprises 16 residues. Germline values: CDR1 SGHAT, CDR2 FQNNGV.

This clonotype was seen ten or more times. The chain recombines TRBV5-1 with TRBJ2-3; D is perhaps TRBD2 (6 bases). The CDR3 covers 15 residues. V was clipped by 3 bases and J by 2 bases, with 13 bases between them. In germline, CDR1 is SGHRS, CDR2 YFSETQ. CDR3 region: CASSSGAGLTDTQYF. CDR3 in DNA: TGCGCCAGCAGCTCGGGTGCGGGGCTCACAGATACGCAGTATTTT. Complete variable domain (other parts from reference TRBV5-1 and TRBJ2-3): KAGVTQTPRYLIKTRGQQVTLSCSPISGHRSVSWYQQTPGQGLQFLFEYFSETQRNKGNFPGRFSGRQFSNSRSEMNVSTLELGDSALYLCASSSGAGLTDTQYFGPGTRLTVL.

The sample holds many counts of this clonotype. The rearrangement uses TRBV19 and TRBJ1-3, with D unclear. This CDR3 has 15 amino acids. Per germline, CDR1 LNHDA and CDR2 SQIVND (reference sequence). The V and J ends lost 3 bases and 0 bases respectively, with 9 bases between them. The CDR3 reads CASSISAISGNTIYF. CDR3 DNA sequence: TGTGCCAGTAGTATTTCGGCGATCTCTGGAAACACCATATATTTT.

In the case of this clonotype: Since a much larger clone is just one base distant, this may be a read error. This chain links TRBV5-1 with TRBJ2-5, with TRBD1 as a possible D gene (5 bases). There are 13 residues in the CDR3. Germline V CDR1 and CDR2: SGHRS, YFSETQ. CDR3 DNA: TGCGCCAGCAGCAGGGGCAGCCAAGAGGCCCAGTACTTC. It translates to CASSRGSQEAQYF.

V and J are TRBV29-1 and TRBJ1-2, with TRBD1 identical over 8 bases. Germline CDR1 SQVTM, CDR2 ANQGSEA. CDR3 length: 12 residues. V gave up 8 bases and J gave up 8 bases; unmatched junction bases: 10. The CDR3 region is CSFGQGAWGYTF. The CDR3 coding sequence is TGCAGCTTTGGGCAGGGGGCATGGGGCTACACCTTC.

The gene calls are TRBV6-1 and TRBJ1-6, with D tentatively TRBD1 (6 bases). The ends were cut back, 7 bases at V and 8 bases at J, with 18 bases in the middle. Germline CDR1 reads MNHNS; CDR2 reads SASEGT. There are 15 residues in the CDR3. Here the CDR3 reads CASMVWRDTYSPLHF. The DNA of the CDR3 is TGTGCCAGCATGGTCTGGCGGGACACTTATTCACCCCTCCACTTT.

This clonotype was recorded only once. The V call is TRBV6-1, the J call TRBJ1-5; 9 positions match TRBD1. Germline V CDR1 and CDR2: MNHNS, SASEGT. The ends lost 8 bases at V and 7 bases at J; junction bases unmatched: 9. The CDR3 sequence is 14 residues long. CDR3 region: CASGNRDRDQPQHF. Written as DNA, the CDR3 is TGTGCCAGCGGAAACCGGGACAGGGACCAGCCCCAGCATTTT.

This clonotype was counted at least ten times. CDR3: CASSRLQGNYGYTF. The CDR3 DNA reads as TGTGCCAGCAGCAGATTACAGGGGAACTATGGCTACACCTTC. The gene calls are TRBV5-5 and TRBJ1-2; 7 bases align to TRBD1. From germline, CDR1 is SGHKS and CDR2 YYEKEE (reference sequence). The V gene end was trimmed by 4 bases and the J gene end by 2 bases; junction bases not matched to a gene: 5. The CDR3 has 14 amino acids. Combining the CDR3 with reference TRBV5-5 and TRBJ1-2 gives the whole variable domain DAGVTQSPTHLIKTRGQQVTLRCSPISGHKSVSWYQQVLGQGPQFIFQYYEKEERGRGNFPDRFSARQFPNYSSELNVNALLLGDSALYLCASSRLQGNYGYTFGSGTRLTVV.

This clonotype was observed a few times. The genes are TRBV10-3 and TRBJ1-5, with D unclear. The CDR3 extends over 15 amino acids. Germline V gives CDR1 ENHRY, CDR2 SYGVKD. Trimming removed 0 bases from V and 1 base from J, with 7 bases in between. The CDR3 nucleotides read TGTGCCATCAGTGAGTCGATCCTCAGCAATCAGCCCCAGCATTTT. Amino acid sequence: CAISESILSNQPQHF.

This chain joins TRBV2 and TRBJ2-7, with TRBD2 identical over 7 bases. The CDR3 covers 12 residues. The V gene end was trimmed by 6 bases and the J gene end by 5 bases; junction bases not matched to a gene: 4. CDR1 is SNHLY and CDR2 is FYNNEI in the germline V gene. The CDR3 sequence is CASRPRGDEQYF. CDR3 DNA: TGTGCCAGCAGGCCCCGGGGGGACGAGCAGTACTTC.

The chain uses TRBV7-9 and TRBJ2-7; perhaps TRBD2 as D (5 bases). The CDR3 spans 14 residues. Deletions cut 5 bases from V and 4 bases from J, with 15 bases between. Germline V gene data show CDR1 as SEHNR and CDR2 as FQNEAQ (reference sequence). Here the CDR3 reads CASSDPASPYEQYF. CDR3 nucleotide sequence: TGTGCCAGCAGCGACCCAGCTAGCCCGTACGAGCAGTACTTC. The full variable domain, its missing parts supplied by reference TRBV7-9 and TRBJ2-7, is DTGVSQNPRHKITKRGQNVTFRCDPISEHNRLYWYRQTLGQGPEFLTYFQNEAQLEKSRLLSDRFSAERPKGSFSTLEIQRTEQGDSAMYLCASSDPASPYEQYFGPGTRLTVT.

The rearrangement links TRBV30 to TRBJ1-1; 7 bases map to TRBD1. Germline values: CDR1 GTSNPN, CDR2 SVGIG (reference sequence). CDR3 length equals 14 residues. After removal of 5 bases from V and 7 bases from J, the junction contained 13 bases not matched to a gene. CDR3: CAWLLTGEVGEAFF. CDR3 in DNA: TGTGCCTGGCTTCTTACAGGGGAGGTCGGTGAAGCTTTCTTT.

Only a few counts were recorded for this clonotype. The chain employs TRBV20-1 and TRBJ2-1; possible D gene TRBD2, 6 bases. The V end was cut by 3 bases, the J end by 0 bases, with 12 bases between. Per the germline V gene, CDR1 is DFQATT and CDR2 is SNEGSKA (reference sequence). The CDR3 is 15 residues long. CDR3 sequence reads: CSASSRGGSYNEQFF. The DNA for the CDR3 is TGCAGTGCTAGCTCGCGGGGTGGCTCCTACAATGAGCAGTTCTTC.

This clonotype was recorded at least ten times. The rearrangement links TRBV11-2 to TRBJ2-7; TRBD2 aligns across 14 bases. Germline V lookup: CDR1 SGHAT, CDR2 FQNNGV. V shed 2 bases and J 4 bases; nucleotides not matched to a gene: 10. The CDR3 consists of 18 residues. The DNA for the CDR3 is TGTGCCAGCAGCTTAACCCCCCCGGGACTAGCGGGAGCTTACGAGCAGTACTTC. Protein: CASSLTPPGLAGAYEQYF.

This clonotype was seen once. The CDR3 here is CATSDSSQGSNEQYF. The CDR3 nucleotides read TGTGCCACCAGTGATTCGTCACAGGGGAGTAATGAGCAGTACTTC. The V call is TRBV24-1, the J call TRBJ2-7, with 7 bases aligning to TRBD1. This CDR3 comprises 15 residues. V lost 2 bases to trimming and J lost 7 bases; unmatched junction nucleotides: 10. Germline V CDR1 and CDR2: KGHDR, SFDVKD.

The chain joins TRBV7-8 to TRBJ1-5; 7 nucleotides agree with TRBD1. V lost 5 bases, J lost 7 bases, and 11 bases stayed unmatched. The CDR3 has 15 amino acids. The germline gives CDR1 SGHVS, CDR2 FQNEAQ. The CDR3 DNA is TGTGCCAGCAGCCCGCAGACAGGGAAGAGGCAGCCCCAGCATTTT. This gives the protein CASSPQTGKRQPQHF.

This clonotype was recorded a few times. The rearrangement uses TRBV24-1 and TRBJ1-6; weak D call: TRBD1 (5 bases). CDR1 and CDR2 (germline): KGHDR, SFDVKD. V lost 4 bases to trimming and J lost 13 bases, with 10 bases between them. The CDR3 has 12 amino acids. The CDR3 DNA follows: TGTGCCACCAGTGACCAGGGTTGGCCCCTCCACTTT. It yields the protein CATSDQGWPLHF.

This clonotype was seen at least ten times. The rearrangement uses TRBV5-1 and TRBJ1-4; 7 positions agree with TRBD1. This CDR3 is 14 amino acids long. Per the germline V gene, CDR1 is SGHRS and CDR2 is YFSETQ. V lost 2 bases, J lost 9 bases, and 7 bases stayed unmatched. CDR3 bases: TGCGCCAGCAGCTTTGGAGGGGGCGCGAAAAAACTGTTTTTT. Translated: CASSFGGGAKKLFF.

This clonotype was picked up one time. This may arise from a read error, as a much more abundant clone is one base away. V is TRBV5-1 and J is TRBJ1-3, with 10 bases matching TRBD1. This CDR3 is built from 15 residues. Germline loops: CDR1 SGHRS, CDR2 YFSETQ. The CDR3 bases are TGCGCCGGCAGCTCGGGACAGGGGATCGTAAACACCATATATTTT. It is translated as CAGSSGQGIVNTIYF.

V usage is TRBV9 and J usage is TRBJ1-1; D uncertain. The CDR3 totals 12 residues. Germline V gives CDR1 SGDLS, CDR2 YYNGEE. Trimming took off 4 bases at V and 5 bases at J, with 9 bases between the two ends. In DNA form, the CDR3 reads TGTGCCAGCAGCCCCATTTCAACTGAAGCTTTCTTT. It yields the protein CASSPISTEAFF.

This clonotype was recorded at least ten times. CDR3 sequence (DNA): TGTGCCAGCAGCTATCGACAGGGGGAACGGTTCGGAGGTTCACCCCTCCACTTT. It is translated as CASSYRQGERFGGSPLHF. The gene calls are TRBV5-6 and TRBJ1-6; 9 bases align to TRBD1. Trimming cost V 3 bases and J 9 bases; bases outside gene matches: 16. Per germline, CDR1 SGHDT and CDR2 YYEEEE. The length of the CDR3 is 18 residues.

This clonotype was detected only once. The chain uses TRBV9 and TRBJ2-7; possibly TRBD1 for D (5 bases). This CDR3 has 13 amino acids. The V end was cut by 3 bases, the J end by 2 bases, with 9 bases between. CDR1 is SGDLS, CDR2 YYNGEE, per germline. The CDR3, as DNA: TGTGCCAGCAGCGGACAGCAAACCTACGAGCAGTACTTC. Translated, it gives CASSGQQTYEQYF.

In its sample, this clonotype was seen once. The CDR3 here is CSARDSTNTGELFF. In DNA form, the CDR3 reads TGCAGCGCTCGGGACAGCACGAACACCGGGGAGCTGTTTTTT. V is TRBV29-1 and J is TRBJ2-2; 7 positions match TRBD1. Germline V CDR1 and CDR2: SQVTM, ANQGSEA. The CDR3 is 14 amino acids. The V and J ends lost 7 bases and 0 bases, in that order; junction bases with no gene match: 5.

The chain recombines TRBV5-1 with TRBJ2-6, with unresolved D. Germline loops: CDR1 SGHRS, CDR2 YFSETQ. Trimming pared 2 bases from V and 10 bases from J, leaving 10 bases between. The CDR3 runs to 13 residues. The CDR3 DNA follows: TGCGCCAGCAGCTTAATCGGGCAAAACGTCCTGACTTTC. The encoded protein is CASSLIGQNVLTF.

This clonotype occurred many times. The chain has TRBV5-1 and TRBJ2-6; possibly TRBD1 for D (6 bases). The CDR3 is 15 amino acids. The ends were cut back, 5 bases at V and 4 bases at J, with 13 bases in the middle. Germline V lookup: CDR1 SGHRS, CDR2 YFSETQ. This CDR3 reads CASRTGLTGANVLTF. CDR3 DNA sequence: TGCGCCAGCAGGACAGGCCTGACCGGGGCCAACGTCCTGACTTTC.

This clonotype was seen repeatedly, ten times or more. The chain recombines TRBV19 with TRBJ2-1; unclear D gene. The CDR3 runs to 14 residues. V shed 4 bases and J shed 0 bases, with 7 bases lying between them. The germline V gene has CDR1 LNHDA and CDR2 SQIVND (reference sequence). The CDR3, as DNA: TGTGCCAGTAGTAAGGAGAGCTCCTACAATGAGCAGTTCTTC. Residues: CASSKESSYNEQFF.

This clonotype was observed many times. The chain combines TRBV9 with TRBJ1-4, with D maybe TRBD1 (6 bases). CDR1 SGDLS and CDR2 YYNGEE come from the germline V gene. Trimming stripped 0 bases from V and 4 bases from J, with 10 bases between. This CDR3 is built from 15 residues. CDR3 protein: CASSVDRTVNEKLFF. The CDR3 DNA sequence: TGTGCCAGCAGCGTAGACAGGACAGTTAATGAAAAACTGTTTTTT.

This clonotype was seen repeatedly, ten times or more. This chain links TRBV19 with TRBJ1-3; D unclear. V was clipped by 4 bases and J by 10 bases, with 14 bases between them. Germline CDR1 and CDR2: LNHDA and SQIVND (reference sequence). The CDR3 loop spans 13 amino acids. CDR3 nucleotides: TGTGCCAGTAGTACCCGGACCCTCGAAACCATATATTTT. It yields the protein CASSTRTLETIYF.

CDR3 sequence (DNA): TGTGCCACCGATGGACAGGGTAGCTCCTACAATGAGCAGTTCTTC. Its protein product is CATDGQGSSYNEQFF. The chain uses TRBV10-3 and TRBJ2-1, with 8 bases that match TRBD1. There are 15 residues in the CDR3. Germline V lookup: CDR1 ENHRY, CDR2 SYGVKD. V was clipped by 10 bases and J by 0 bases; unmatched bases: 8.